These T cell receptor beta chains were read from a single sample in a study of T cell responses to AZD1222 COVID-19 vaccine. Measured with immunoSEQ multiplex PCR; TCRdb has only the in-frame clones, and not every one. The sample has approximately 190,000 clones; roughly 93% are singletons. The specimen was peripheral blood, collected on day 0 of AZD1222 vaccination. Every receptor here comes from an adult in good health. Both conserved end residues are part of each CDR3. The order of the fields is J gene, V gene, CDR3 protein.

>TRBJ1-3|TRBV29-1
CSVVVRGEGNTIYF
>TRBJ1-3|TRBV5-6
CASSWGAGNTIYF
>TRBJ1-1|TRBV19
CASSMVRGNTEAFF
>TRBJ2-1|TRBV28
CASCNSQPGAQFF
>TRBJ2-7|TRBV15
CATSTGNPGQGTYEQYF
>TRBJ1-1|TRBV19
CASSRRREKMNTEAFF
>TRBJ2-7|TRBV6-2/TRBV6-3
CASSYSVVTYEQYF
>TRBJ2-1|TRBV6-2/TRBV6-3
CASSTFAGGLYNEQFF
>TRBJ2-7|TRBV19
CASSIEANSYEQYF
>TRBJ1-6|TRBV10-3
CAISESGLNPNNSPLHF
>TRBJ2-7|TRBV7-9
CASSSRAGAHYEQYF
>TRBJ1-1|TRBV4-2
CASSGEGFDTEAFF
>TRBJ1-3|TRBV7-8
CASSLRLGLSGNTIYF
>TRBJ2-2|TRBV29-1
CSVKTPGHNTGELFF
>TRBJ1-4|TRBV28
CASKVDGNEKLFF
>TRBJ2-7|TRBV19
CASSIVPGLYEQYF
>TRBJ1-2|TRBV19
CASSQGPGYTF
>TRBJ2-3|TRBV3-1/TRBV3-2
CASSQVLAHTDTQYF
>TRBJ2-7|TRBV6-5
CASRLAESPPYEQYF
>TRBJ1-2|TRBV7-9
CASSLGVSAGRYGYTF
>TRBJ2-7|TRBV9
CASSPPPGLPPYEQYF
>TRBJ2-5|TRBV2
CASSTRTGGQETQYF
>TRBJ2-7|TRBV2
CASSDPRDRHREQYF
>TRBJ1-2|TRBV7-9
CASSLVTPLYGYTF
>TRBJ1-2|TRBV19
CASSIRGGYTF
>TRBJ2-1|TRBV24-1
CATSPGRAEQFF
>TRBJ2-5|TRBV10-3
CAIRDPGRKQETQYF
>TRBJ1-6|TRBV12-3/TRBV12-4
CASSFITAPLHF
>TRBJ2-1|TRBV7-8
CASSEGLGVEQFF
>TRBJ1-2|TRBV25-1
CASSEWAPGGYTF
>TRBJ1-1|TRBV28
CASSLLTGDTEAFF
>TRBJ1-1|TRBV20-1
CSASRVGGRRNTEAFF
>TRBJ2-5|TRBV9
CASSLRRTSEETQYF
>TRBJ2-7|TRBV27
CASSLSGLATESGYEQYF
>TRBJ1-5|TRBV6-2/TRBV6-3
CASSSGRPQHF
>TRBJ1-1|TRBV4-3
CASSQDKDTEAFF
>TRBJ1-1|TRBV5-1
CASSPSFGNTEAFF
>TRBJ2-7|TRBV7-9
CASSLAGPSSYEQYF
>TRBJ2-3|TRBV20-1
CSASGTSGGSTDTQYF
>TRBJ2-3|TRBV6-5
CASSLAGGGTDTQYF
>TRBJ2-1|TRBV2
CASQGQGVGDEQFF
>TRBJ2-2|TRBV10-3
CAISEESPFDPNTGELFF
>TRBJ2-3|TRBV18
CASSPPIGNRDRVIDTQYF
>TRBJ2-3|TRBV7-2
CASSLVGRTDTQYF
>TRBJ2-4|TRBV18
CASSPTSGWGKNIQYF
>TRBJ2-5|TRBV7-9
CASSFLATDQETQYF
>TRBJ2-5|TRBV12-3/TRBV12-4
CASGPAVQETQYF
>TRBJ1-4|TRBV7-2
CASSLALRNEKLFF